A single TCR beta chain is shown here with its context. Its specificity is unknown. CDR1 LNHDA and CDR2 SQIVND come from the germline V gene (reference sequence). Trimming cost V 5 bases and J 3 bases; bases outside gene matches: 10. The CDR3 length is 16 residues. The TCR beta libraries were generated through quantitative 5'-RACE incorporating molecular barcodes. Each CDR3 protein is one row after TCRdb ran MiXCR on the 5' RACE reads. The sample records around 280,000 distinct CDR3 sequences, around 19% being singletons. The data originate from a study of CD8 T cells in ankylosing spondylitis. Points from the study as a whole: Blood from ankylosing spondylitis patients appeared to carry a characteristic roughly 8-variant TCR beta motif. It was reported that disease-linked clones were significantly enriched in matched ankylosing spondylitis synovial fluid.

The rearrangement joins TRBV19 to TRBJ1-2; 9 bases line up with TRBD1. Sequences were obtained from blood, either unsorted or a sorted T cell fraction (not recorded which). This receptor was obtained from a male donor with ankylosing spondylitis or in good health (not recorded which). CDR3 region: CASSSNTGTGYYGYTF. The CDR3 nucleotides read TGTGCCAGTAGTTCCAACACCGGGACAGGGTACTATGGCTACACCTTC.